In its sample, the clone carrying this T cell receptor beta chain was seen once. No antigen is known for it. Time point defined: blood 2 weeks post-SBRT. As for treatment: 15 Gy SBRT to primary tumor, nephrectomy 4 weeks later. The tumor was a clear cell renal cell carcinoma. The source of the sample is a study of radiation and T cells in renal cell carcinoma. At the level of the study: Nephrectomy followed 15 Gy stereotactic body radiation by 4 weeks.

CDR3 length: 13 amino acids. CDR1 is MNHEY and CDR2 is SVGAGI in the germline V gene. V shed 5 bases, J shed 5 bases, and the junction held 4 bases outside the gene matches. Libraries were prepared by immunoSEQ multiplex PCR; TCRdb keeps only in-frame clonotypes and omits some of them. The sample carries 120,000 or so clones, 81% recorded once. Notes on the study in general: In blood, top tumor clones expanded by 2 weeks, shrinking by 4. No pretreatment tumor biopsies were available for baseline clonotypes.

This specimen consisted of blood, obtained from a patient whose treatment included radiotherapy and nephrectomy. The clonotype originates from a woman in her sixties with renal cell carcinoma. The chain employs TRBV6-5 and TRBJ1-1, with 8 bases lining up with TRBD1. CDR3 in amino acids: CASSPRTGTEAFF. In DNA form, the CDR3 reads TGTGCCAGCAGTCCGAGGACAGGGACTGAAGCTTTCTTT.